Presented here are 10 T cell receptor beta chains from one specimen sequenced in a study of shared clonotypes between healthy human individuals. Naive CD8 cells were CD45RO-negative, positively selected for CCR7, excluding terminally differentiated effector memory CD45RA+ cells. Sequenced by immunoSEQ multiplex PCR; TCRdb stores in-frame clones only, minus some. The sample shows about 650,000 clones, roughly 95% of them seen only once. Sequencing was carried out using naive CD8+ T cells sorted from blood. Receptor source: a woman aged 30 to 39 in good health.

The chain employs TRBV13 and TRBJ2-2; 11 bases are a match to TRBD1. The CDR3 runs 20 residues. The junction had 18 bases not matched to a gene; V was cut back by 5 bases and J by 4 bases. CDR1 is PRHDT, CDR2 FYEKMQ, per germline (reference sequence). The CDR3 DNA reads TGTGCCAGCAGCATGGGACAGGGGGTCGGGACTGGGGCCTTCACCGGGGAGCTGTTTTTT. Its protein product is CASSMGQGVGTGAFTGELFF.

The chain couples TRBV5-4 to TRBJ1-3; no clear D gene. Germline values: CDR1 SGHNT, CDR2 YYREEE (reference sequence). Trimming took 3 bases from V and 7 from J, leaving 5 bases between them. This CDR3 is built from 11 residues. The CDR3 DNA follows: TGTGCCAGCAGCTGGGGTAACACCATATATTTT. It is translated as CASSWGNTIYF.

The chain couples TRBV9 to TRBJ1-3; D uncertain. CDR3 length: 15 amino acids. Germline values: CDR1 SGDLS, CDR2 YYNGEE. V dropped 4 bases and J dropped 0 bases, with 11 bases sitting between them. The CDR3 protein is CASSPRTRSGNTIYF. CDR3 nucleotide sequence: TGTGCCAGCAGCCCTCGTACCCGCTCTGGAAACACCATATATTTT. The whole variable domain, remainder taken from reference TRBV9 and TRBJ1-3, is DSGVTQTPKHLITATGQRVTLRCSPRSGDLSVYWYQQSLDQGLQFLIQYYNGEERAKGNILERFSAQQFPDLHSELNLSSLELGDSALYFCASSPRTRSGNTIYFGEGSWLTVV.

The CDR3 loop reads CASSIGLADNTGELFF. Here the CDR3 DNA reads TGTGCCAGTAGTATAGGACTAGCGGATAACACCGGGGAGCTGTTTTTT. The chain combines TRBV19 with TRBJ2-2; 9 nucleotides line up with TRBD2. V gave up 1 base and J gave up 2 bases; unmatched junction bases: 2. The length of the CDR3 is 16 residues. Germline assignment: CDR1 LNHDA and CDR2 SQIVND (reference sequence).

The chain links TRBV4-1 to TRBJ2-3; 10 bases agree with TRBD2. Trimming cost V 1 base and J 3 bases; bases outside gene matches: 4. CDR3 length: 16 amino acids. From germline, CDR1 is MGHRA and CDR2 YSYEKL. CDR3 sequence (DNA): TGCGCCAGCAGCCAAGCGGAGACTAGCGGGACAGATACGCAGTATTTT. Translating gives CASSQAETSGTDTQYF.

The CDR3 here is CASRRGAEFNYGYTF. Written as DNA, the CDR3 is TGTGCCAGCAGGAGAGGGGCAGAGTTTAACTATGGCTACACCTTC. The chain uses TRBV28 and TRBJ1-2, with D possibly TRBD1 on 5 matching bases. The germline V and J ends were trimmed by 6 bases and 1 base, with 15 bases remaining between them. Germline V lookup: CDR1 MDHEN, CDR2 SYDVKM. CDR3 size: 15 residues.

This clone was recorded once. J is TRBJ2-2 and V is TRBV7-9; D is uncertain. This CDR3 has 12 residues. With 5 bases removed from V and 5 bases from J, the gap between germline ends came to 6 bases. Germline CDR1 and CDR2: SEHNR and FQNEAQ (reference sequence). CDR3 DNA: TGTGCCAGCAGCGATTTGACCGGGGAGCTGTTTTTT. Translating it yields CASSDLTGELFF.

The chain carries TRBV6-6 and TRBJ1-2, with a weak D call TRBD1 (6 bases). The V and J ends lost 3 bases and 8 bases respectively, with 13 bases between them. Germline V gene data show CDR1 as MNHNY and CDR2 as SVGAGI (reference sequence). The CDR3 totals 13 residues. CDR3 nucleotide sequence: TGTGCCAGCAGTTATGAGGGACATTGGGGCTACACCTTC. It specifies CASSYEGHWGYTF.

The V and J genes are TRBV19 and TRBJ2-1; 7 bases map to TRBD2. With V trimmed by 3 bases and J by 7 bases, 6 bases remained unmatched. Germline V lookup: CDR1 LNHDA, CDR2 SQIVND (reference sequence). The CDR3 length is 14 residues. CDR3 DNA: TGTGCCAGTAGTATTGCGGGAGTACCTAATGAGCAGTTCTTC. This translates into CASSIAGVPNEQFF.

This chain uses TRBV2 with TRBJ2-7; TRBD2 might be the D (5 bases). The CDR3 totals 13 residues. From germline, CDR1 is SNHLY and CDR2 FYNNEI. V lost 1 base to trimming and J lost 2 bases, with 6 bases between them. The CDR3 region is CASSEVGTYEQYF. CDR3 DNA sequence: TGTGCCAGCAGTGAAGTCGGGACCTACGAGCAGTACTTC.